This is a list of T cell receptor beta chains from one sample in a study of blood T cell repertoires in COVID-19. Repertoires were generated with immunoSEQ multiplex PCR, while TCRdb's copy carries only in-frame clones and drops some. The sample lists 200,000 to 300,000 clones; 84% were seen once. The material sequenced was peripheral blood. These receptor sequences come from a man aged 35-49 years who had recovered from COVID-19. Each CDR3 is given with its conserved first and last residue.

V	J	CDR3
TRBV15	TRBJ2-1	CATSGDILGTSGLNEQFF
TRBV15	TRBJ1-6	CATSRFVRGSSYNSPLHF
TRBV7-9	TRBJ2-4	CASSAEGSALAKNIQYF
TRBV11-2	TRBJ1-1	CASSSRRNTEAFF
TRBV18	TRBJ2-7	CASSADRGYEQYF
TRBV28	TRBJ2-1	CASSRGAGNEQFF
TRBV27	TRBJ1-5	CASTQTGGNQPQHF
TRBV19	TRBJ1-3	CASSLRGQSPPYF
TRBV24-1	TRBJ2-3	CATSDPLIGADTQYF
TRBV27	TRBJ2-1	CASRITPGSYNEQFF
TRBV5-1	TRBJ2-3	CASSPGTSGGYTDTQYF
TRBV5-1	TRBJ2-2	CASSLNQINTGELFF
TRBV27	TRBJ1-1	CASSLWQGANTEAFF
TRBV6-5	TRBJ1-1	CASSYRGEAFF
TRBV7-2	TRBJ2-1	CASSYWTSGRGGTRQFF
TRBV5-6	TRBJ1-6	CASSGKSQGTLHF
TRBV11-3	TRBJ2-7	CASSLVASSYEQYF
TRBV19	TRBJ2-5	CASSMARDQETQYF
TRBV7-2	TRBJ2-3	CASSLVASGGVDTQYF
TRBV19	TRBJ2-3	CASARASGGADTQYF
TRBV18	TRBJ1-5	CASSPEQVSNQPQHF
TRBV4-1	TRBJ1-1	CASSHTRGEAFF
TRBV7-2	TRBJ1-4	CASSLSPAGVNEKLFF
TRBV11-3	TRBJ2-1	CASSLALANEQFF
TRBV27	TRBJ2-7	CASSRRPAVGYEQYF
TRBV7-2	TRBJ1-5	CASSLEGSQNQPQHF
TRBV5-6	TRBJ1-1	CASSLGGGVDTEAFF
TRBV30	TRBJ1-5	CAWNTDTGQPQHF
TRBV11-3	TRBJ1-2	CASSQNRVRDGYTF
TRBV11-3	TRBJ2-4	CASSLIIQGSIAKNIQYF
TRBV6-5	TRBJ2-7	CASSQYRGSYEQYF
TRBV7-9	TRBJ1-3	CASSSRTGENTIYF
TRBV12-5	TRBJ1-1	CASGLRDTEAFF
TRBV14	TRBJ2-3	CASSPLASQDTQYF
TRBV4-1	TRBJ1-3	CASSQTGGSGNTIYF
TRBV19	TRBJ2-7	CASSITGGSSYEQYF
TRBV12-3/TRBV12-4	TRBJ1-2	CASSNGQGAYTF
TRBV15	TRBJ2-3	CATSNSDSGRTDTQYF
TRBV6-4	TRBJ2-1	CASAVSTYNEQFF
TRBV27	TRBJ1-2	CASSLYPPWVTPGQAFNGYTF